This T cell receptor beta chain was identified during a study of T cell repertoires in cytomegalovirus infection. The wider study: Public TCR beta signature analysis indicated the presence of both CMV infection and matching HLA type. General observations from the study: Within the response measured ex vivo, HLA-C-restricted CMV-specific TCR beta clonotypes were dominant. Cumulative frequency of public TCR beta families picked out carriers of CMV plus the relevant HLA.

CDR1 SGDLS and CDR2 YYNGEE come from the germline V gene. The CDR3 consists of 10 residues. V was shortened by 3 bases and J by 14 bases, with 6 bases between the two germline ends. TCRdb re-called the reads with MiXCR, one entry per CDR3 protein. This table has about 160,000 distinct CDR3 sequences, over 15% appearing once. This clonotype turned up a few times. Antigen unknown. Sample: CD8+ T cells from PBMCs. The sequence derives from a human donor in good health (CMV status not recorded). Some clones in this sample may be carry-over from other donors' samples. The gene calls are TRBV9 and TRBJ1-6; D not resolved. CDR3 in amino acids: CASSGRTLHF. The CDR3 DNA follows: TGTGCCAGCAGCGGGCGGACCCTCCACTTT.